The sequence of this TCR beta chain was determined in a study of identical twins. Template switching, a step in the protocol, added a universal primer site, and cDNA carried unique molecular identifiers. Via MiXCR, TCRdb re-called the 5' RACE reads, giving one row per CDR3 protein. The repertoire holds around 220,000 distinct CDR3 sequences, with about 10% as singletons. The CDR3 is 16 residues long. Germline lookup yields CDR1 SGHTA and CDR2 FQGNSA. With 4 bases clipped from V and 9 bases from J, the junction kept 9 bases outside the gene matches. What was sequenced was memory T cells sorted from blood. The receptor's source is a man between 50 and 59 years old in good health. The chain carries TRBV7-2 and TRBJ2-3, with 14 bases identical to TRBD2. The chain's CDR3 is CASSSGGTSGSRTQYF. The CDR3 DNA follows: TGTGCCAGCAGCTCCGGGGGGACTAGCGGGAGTCGAACGCAGTATTTT.